This TCR beta chain stems from a study of vaccination and CD4 T cells after COVID-19. Broader study findings: A relatively small number of convalescent patients were studied, and no early post-infection timepoints were included. It was found that, in convalescent patients, 304 of 307 vaccine-specific clones were spike mono-reactive.

With respect to this clonotype: What it binds is not known.

In germline, CDR1 is DFQATT, CDR2 SNEGSKA (reference sequence). The V gene lost 5 bases and the J gene lost 1 base, with 11 bases spanning the gap. The CDR3 loop spans 13 amino acids. Sample treatment: roughly 11-day PBMC culture with coronavirus spike peptide pools or control peptides (ViraFEST assay). Using peptide pools, antigen-specific T cells were expanded in ViraFEST before TCRs were sequenced. The study sequenced cultured CD4+ T cell DNA using the Oncomine TCR Beta short-read assay. DNA came from CD4+ T cells after culture. Each CDR3 protein is one row after TCRdb ran MiXCR on the PCR reads. The data contain around 21,000 distinct CDR3 sequences, roughly three fifths of them seen just once; the ten biggest clones take up 15% to 20%.

The TCR comes from a human donor who had recovered from COVID-19. The source material was CD4+ T cells from blood, cultured in vitro. The V gene is TRBV20-1, the J gene TRBJ1-1; D unresolved. CDR3 coding DNA: TGCAGTGCTGGACCGCGGGAGAACACTGAAGCTTTCTTT. Translated: CSAGPRENTEAFF.